This is a list of T cell receptor beta chains from one sample in a study of blood T cell repertoires in COVID-19. Produced via immunoSEQ multiplex PCR; TCRdb's table is partial and in-frame only. The data show 120,000 or so clones, with about nine tenths seen just once and almost 4.5% held by the top ten. The specimen was peripheral blood. All receptors derive from a man aged 35 to 55 with acute or convalescent COVID-19. Both conserved end residues are part of each CDR3. A D gene is named only where the DNA matches it firmly. The size of a clone is reported for some rows only, either as once, few or many, or as a class for expanded clones.

TRBV19,TRBD1,TRBJ2-7,-,TGTGCCAGTAGTATGTCCGGGACAGGTTCCTACGAGCAGTACTTC,CASSMSGTGSYEQYF
TRBV5-4,-,TRBJ1-2,-,TGTGCCAGCAGCTTGGCCGGGAACTATGGCTACACCTTC,CASSLAGNYGYTF
TRBV2,-,TRBJ1-2,-,TGTGCCAGCAGTGTCAGGGAGGGATATGGCTACACCTTC,CASSVREGYGYTF
TRBV7-8,-,TRBJ1-1,-,TGTGCCAGCAGCCAGAATACAGGAAACACTGAAGCTTTCTTT,CASSQNTGNTEAFF
TRBV5-5,TRBD1,TRBJ1-5,-,TGTGCCAGCAGCTTGGTTTGGGACAGGGATCAGCCCCAGCATTTT,CASSLVWDRDQPQHF
TRBV4-1,-,TRBJ2-7,-,TGCGCCAGCAGCCAAGGACAGACCTACGAGCAGTACTTC,CASSQGQTYEQYF
TRBV10-3,TRBD1,TRBJ2-3,-,TGTGCCATCAGCGGACAGGGGGCACCAGATACGCAGTATTTT,CAISGQGAPDTQYF
TRBV18,-,TRBJ1-6,-,TGTGCCAGCTCACCAGGTCGGAGACAGAATAATTCACCCCTCCACTTT,CASSPGRRQNNSPLHF
TRBV6-4,TRBD2,TRBJ2-5,-,TGTGCCAGCAGCTTGGTAGCGGGGGGGCAAGAGACCCAGTACTTC,CASSLVAGGQETQYF
TRBV30,TRBD1,TRBJ1-5,once,TGTGCCTGGAGTGTCAGGGGGAATCAGCCCCAGCATTTT,CAWSVRGNQPQHF
TRBV3-1/TRBV3-2,TRBD1,TRBJ1-3,once,TGTGCCAGCAGTGTTGGGACAGCTGGAAACACCATATATTTT,CASSVGTAGNTIYF